The clone carrying this T cell receptor beta chain occurred a few times. Its matching antigen is unknown. The data stem from a study of identifying expanded T cells in peripheral blood. Study-wide results and caveats: Over approximately two and four weeks, about 15 and 19 clones changed, versus around 1.3 between replicates. Roughly 2-week clone count variance significantly increased as total template count grew.

The V end was cut by 7 bases, the J end by 8 bases, with 17 bases between. CDR1 and CDR2 (germline): SQVTM, ANQGSEA. There are 13 residues in the CDR3. Using immunoSEQ multiplex PCR, the repertoire was profiled, and TCRdb retains in-frame clones only, with some absent. The sample carries approximately 100,000 clones, about 89% recorded once. The sequencing input was blood. The sequence came from a person between 18 and 69 years old in good health. This chain connects TRBV29-1 to TRBJ1-4; D uncertain. The CDR3 protein is CSAARGLGEKLFF. The CDR3 DNA reads TGCAGCGCGGCGCGGGGTCTAGGAGAAAAACTGTTTTTT.